The 22 T cell receptor beta chains below were found in one sample sequenced in a study of blood T cell repertoires in COVID-19 (dated by TCRdb to between 2020 and 2021). Library prep was done by the immunoSEQ multiplex PCR assay. In its TCRdb copy, this immuneACCESS table keeps in-frame sequences only and misses some clones. Where compared with another copy, unresolved V genes explain less than half of these, and the others have no known cause. Present in this sample are almost 400,000 clones, roughly 90% of which were seen just once. The ten largest clones take up approximately 0.96% of the sample. The source material was PBMCs or T cells enriched from blood (not recorded which). Receptors were obtained from a woman in her 30s with acute COVID-19.

The chain links TRBV11-3 to TRBJ1-3; D unclear. This CDR3 is built from 13 residues. Per germline, CDR1 SGHNT and CDR2 YENEEA. Trimming cost V 4 bases and J 3 bases, with 7 bases left between them. In DNA, the CDR3 is TGTGCCAGCAGCTCAGTTAATGGAAACACCATATATTTT. Encoded protein: CASSSVNGNTIYF.

The chain recombines TRBV29-1 with TRBJ2-1; TRBD1 matches at 11 bases. Germline V gene sequence: CDR1 SQVTM, CDR2 ANQGSEA. V was clipped by 7 bases and J by 7 bases; unmatched bases: 9. CDR3 length: 14 amino acids. In nucleotides, the CDR3 is TGCAGCGCGACCCCGGGACAGGGGGGTAATGAGCAGTTCTTC. It yields the protein CSATPGQGGNEQFF.

V and J are TRBV29-1 and TRBJ2-1, with 11 bases fitting TRBD1. This CDR3 contains 13 residues. Per the germline V gene, CDR1 is SQVTM and CDR2 is ANQGSEA. V lost 2 bases to trimming and J lost 9 bases; unmatched junction nucleotides: 3. CDR3 loop: CSVERTGGGEQFF. For the CDR3, the DNA is TGCAGCGTTGAACGGACAGGGGGCGGTGAGCAGTTCTTC.

The V and J genes are TRBV9 and TRBJ1-1; 10 bases line up with TRBD1. The CDR3 extends over 16 amino acids. Germline loops: CDR1 SGDLS, CDR2 YYNGEE. J was trimmed by 4 bases and V by 3 bases; bases with no gene match: 9. The CDR3 is CASSARQGARGTEAFF. The CDR3 DNA sequence: TGTGCCAGCAGCGCCCGACAGGGGGCGCGTGGCACTGAAGCTTTCTTT.

The chain recombines TRBV7-9 with TRBJ1-1; 7 nucleotides match TRBD1. With V trimmed by 6 bases and J by 1 base, 11 bases remained unmatched. The CDR3 contains 16 residues. In germline, CDR1 is SEHNR, CDR2 FQNEAQ (reference sequence). The CDR3 DNA is TGTGCCAGCAGGTTAATGCGACAGGGAAAGAACACTGAAGCTTTCTTT. Amino acids: CASRLMRQGKNTEAFF.

This rearrangement joins TRBV2 to TRBJ1-2; D is uncertain. There are 14 residues in the CDR3. CDR1 is SNHLY, CDR2 FYNNEI, per germline. V gave up 6 bases and J gave up 3 bases, with 14 bases separating them. The CDR3 protein is CASSFSGNDYGYTF. CDR3 coding DNA: TGTGCCAGCAGCTTCTCGGGTAACGACTATGGCTACACCTTC.

CDR3 DNA: TGCGCCAGCAGCTTCACAGGGGTTACTGAAAAACTGTTTTTT. Protein: CASSFTGVTEKLFF. V usage is TRBV5-1 and J usage is TRBJ1-4, with 7 bases lining up with TRBD1. V gave up 2 bases and J gave up 7 bases; unmatched junction bases: 5. Germline CDR1 reads SGHRS; CDR2 reads YFSETQ. The CDR3 is 14 residues long.

The chain's CDR3 is CASRPTGQRSYGYTF. CDR3 DNA: TGTGCCAGCAGACCTACGGGACAGCGCTCCTATGGCTACACCTTC. V usage is TRBV25-1 and J usage is TRBJ1-2, with 7 bases aligning to TRBD1. This CDR3 has 15 amino acids. V shed 6 bases and J 4 bases; nucleotides not matched to a gene: 11. Germline assignment: CDR1 MGHDK and CDR2 SYGVNS.

This clone was observed a handful of times. The chain uses TRBV24-1 and TRBJ1-1; TRBD1 is a possible D gene (6 bases). Germline-derived CDR1 and CDR2 are KGHDR and SFDVKD. The CDR3 has 11 residues. Trimming stripped 7 bases from V and 11 bases from J, with 13 bases between. This chain's CDR3 is CATSQGSGAFF. The CDR3 DNA follows: TGTGCCACCAGCCAGGGGTCGGGGGCTTTCTTT.

The chain recombines TRBV7-9 with TRBJ2-2; D may be TRBD2 (5 bases). V lost 3 bases and J lost 5, with 10 bases in between. Germline CDR1 is SEHNR and CDR2 is FQNEAQ (reference sequence). There are 14 residues in the CDR3. CDR3 coding DNA: TGTGCCAGCAGCTTTGACTACAGTACCGGGGAGCTGTTTTTT. Its protein is CASSFDYSTGELFF.

This rearrangement joins TRBV2 to TRBJ2-3, with 13 bases lining up with TRBD2. V was pared by 8 bases and J by 2 bases, with 7 bases of the junction left unmatched. CDR3 size: 16 residues. CDR1 and CDR2 from the germline V gene are SNHLY and FYNNEI. The CDR3 sequence: CASVTSGGPDTDTQYF. CDR3 coding DNA: TGTGCCAGCGTGACTAGCGGGGGGCCCGACACAGATACGCAGTATTTT.

The chain links TRBV24-1 to TRBJ2-2; 7 bases agree with TRBD1. The germline V gene has CDR1 KGHDR and CDR2 SFDVKD. CDR3 size: 16 residues. V shed 5 bases, J shed 5 bases, and the junction held 10 bases outside the gene matches. CDR3 residues: CATSGIDRAGTGELFF. CDR3 nucleotides: TGTGCCACCAGTGGGATCGACAGGGCAGGAACCGGGGAGCTGTTTTTT.

CDR3: CSVEYSRGTEAFF. The DNA for the CDR3 is TGCAGCGTTGAATACTCCAGAGGCACTGAAGCTTTCTTT. J is TRBJ1-1 and V is TRBV29-1; D is unresolved. The V end was cut by 2 bases, the J end by 4 bases, with 11 bases between. Germline loops: CDR1 SQVTM, CDR2 ANQGSEA. The CDR3 loop spans 13 amino acids.

This sequence joins TRBV7-9 and TRBJ1-2; D call uncertain. Germline V CDR1 and CDR2: SEHNR, FQNEAQ (reference sequence). The V end was cut by 6 bases, the J end by 5 bases, with 7 bases between. The CDR3 covers 11 residues. The CDR3 reads CASSSGYGYTF. The CDR3 coding sequence is TGTGCCAGCAGTTCAGGTTATGGCTACACCTTC.

Only a few counts were recorded for this clone. The chain joins TRBV11-2 to TRBJ2-7, with 8 bases aligning to TRBD1. This CDR3 region has 15 residues. The V segment lost 3 bases and the J segment 3 bases; nucleotides outside the gene matches: 7. Germline V gene sequence: CDR1 SGHAT, CDR2 FQNNGV. The CDR3 nucleotides read TGTGCCAGCAGCTTTATTTCGGACAGGGTCTACGAGCAGTACTTC. Amino acid sequence: CASSFISDRVYEQYF.

The CDR3 coding sequence is TGTGCCAGCAGCTTCTACAAGCGGGGTGAGCAGTTCTTC. This codes for CASSFYKRGEQFF. The chain joins TRBV7-6 to TRBJ2-1, with 7 nucleotides matching TRBD2. The CDR3 length is 13 residues. Unmatched junction bases numbered 5, after V lost 3 bases and J lost 9 bases. CDR1 and CDR2 from the germline V gene are SGHVS and FNYEAQ.

The CDR3 here is CASSSPRHLSTEAFF. Here the CDR3 DNA reads TGTGCCAGTAGTAGCCCGAGACACCTAAGCACTGAAGCTTTCTTT. This chain links TRBV19 with TRBJ1-1; no firm D call. The V end was cut by 4 bases, the J end by 4 bases, with 16 bases between. Germline values: CDR1 LNHDA, CDR2 SQIVND (reference sequence). The CDR3 spans 15 residues. Drawing the rest from reference TRBV19 and TRBJ1-1, the complete variable domain is DGGITQSPKYLFRKEGQNVTLSCEQNLNHDAMYWYRQDPGQGLRLIYYSQIVNDFQKGDIAEGYSVSREKKESFPLTVTSAQKNPTAFYLCASSSPRHLSTEAFFGQGTRLTVV.

This rearrangement joins TRBV19 to TRBJ1-5; D gene unclear. This CDR3 has 16 amino acids. Per the germline V gene, CDR1 is LNHDA and CDR2 is SQIVND (reference sequence). Trimming took 7 bases from V and 2 from J, leaving 18 bases between them. CDR3 region: CASTVGLGDRNQPQHF. For the CDR3, the DNA is TGTGCCAGTACCGTGGGCCTCGGTGACCGCAATCAGCCCCAGCATTTT.

On this clone itself: In the same sample, other DNA sequences code for this CDR3. The rearrangement links TRBV5-1 to TRBJ1-2; 9 bases match TRBD1. The ends lost 3 bases at V and 5 bases at J; junction bases unmatched: 5. Germline values: CDR1 SGHRS, CDR2 YFSETQ. The CDR3 is 14 residues long. The CDR3 reads CASSSGTGSYGYTF. DNA for the CDR3: TGCGCCAGCAGCTCAGGGACAGGGAGTTATGGCTACACCTTC. The entire variable domain, with the rest obtained from reference TRBV5-1 and TRBJ1-2, is as follows: KAGVTQTPRYLIKTRGQQVTLSCSPISGHRSVSWYQQTPGQGLQFLFEYFSETQRNKGNFPGRFSGRQFSNSRSEMNVSTLELGDSALYLCASSSGTGSYGYTFGSGTRLTVV.

The rearrangement links TRBV10-1 to TRBJ2-3; D is possibly TRBD1 (6 bases). V gave up 4 bases and J gave up 0 bases, with 14 bases separating them. Germline assignment: CDR1 WNHNN and CDR2 SYGVQD (reference sequence). This CDR3 is 16 amino acids long. CDR3 protein: CASSGVGGPSTDTQYF. CDR3 DNA: TGCGCCAGCAGTGGTGTAGGGGGACCAAGCACAGATACGCAGTATTTT.

The CDR3 DNA sequence: TGTGCCACCAGTGAAGACCGGACAGGGGCGAAGCAGTACTTC. This codes for CATSEDRTGAKQYF. The V and J genes are TRBV24-1 and TRBJ2-7; 9 bases match TRBD1. This CDR3 is built from 14 residues. CDR1 and CDR2 (germline): KGHDR, SFDVKD. Germline trimming cut 4 bases from V and 8 bases from J; bases unmatched to any gene: 8.

V gene TRBV7-9 combines with J gene TRBJ2-7; 9 nucleotides agree with TRBD1. Germline loops: CDR1 SEHNR, CDR2 FQNEAQ (reference sequence). The length of the CDR3 is 15 residues. Unmatched junction bases numbered 11, after V lost 5 bases and J lost 6 bases. The CDR3 protein is CASSPTPGQGFEQYF. The CDR3 DNA follows: TGTGCCAGCAGCCCCACTCCGGGACAGGGTTTCGAGCAGTACTTC.